What follows are 14 T cell receptor beta chains derived from one specimen sequenced in a study of monozygotic twins with inflammatory bowel disease. TCRdb processed the 5' RACE reads again and assigns one entry to each CDR3 protein, with no DNA. Recorded here are over 100,000 distinct CDR3 sequences; the top ten clones represent around an eighth. The sample consisted of blood. The source is a human donor with ulcerative colitis or Crohn's disease, or a healthy co-twin of an affected twin (not recorded which).

The J gene is TRBJ2-2, the V gene TRBV10-2; as DNA is missing, the TRBD1 call by TCRdb cannot be tested. Germline V lookup: CDR1 WSHSY, CDR2 SAAADI. This CDR3 is 14 amino acids long. The CDR3 protein is CASSAPGGSGELFF.

This rearrangement joins TRBV20-1 to TRBJ1-2; TCRdb proposes TRBD1, but this gene call is untestable without DNA. The CDR3 sequence is 13 residues long. Germline CDR1 DFQATT, CDR2 SNEGSKA (reference sequence). CDR3 in amino acids: CSAEQGIDYGYTF.

The V and J genes are TRBV7-9 and TRBJ1-3; checking the TCRdb D call of TRBD1 is not possible without DNA. The CDR3 is 13 amino acids. Germline CDR1 and CDR2: SEHNR and FQNEAQ (reference sequence). The CDR3 reads CASSSQGSDTIYF. The full variable domain, with the rest looked up from reference TRBV7-9 and TRBJ1-3, is DTGVSQNPRHKITKRGQNVTFRCDPISEHNRLYWYRQTLGQGPEFLTYFQNEAQLEKSRLLSDRFSAERPKGSFSTLEIQRTEQGDSAMYLCASSSQGSDTIYFGEGSWLTVV.

This chain uses TRBV27 with TRBJ2-7. This CDR3 has 13 amino acids. CDR1 is MNHEY and CDR2 is SMNVEV in the germline V gene (reference sequence). Here the CDR3 reads CASSLRASYEQYF.

The chain employs TRBV7-2 and TRBJ2-3; TCRdb outputs TRBD1, but without DNA this stays unchecked. CDR1 is SGHTA, CDR2 FQGNSA, per germline. CDR3 size: 17 residues. The CDR3: CASSPTPAAYGTDTQYF. Based on the CDR3 plus reference TRBV7-2 and TRBJ2-3, the full variable domain is GAGVSQSPSNKVTEKGKDVELRCDPISGHTALYWYRQSLGQGLEFLIYFQGNSAPDKSGLPSDRFSAERTGGSVSTLTIQRTQQEDSAVYLCASSPTPAAYGTDTQYFGPGTRLTVL.

This sequence joins TRBV11-2 and TRBJ2-1; TCRdb designates TRBD2, a call that cannot be tested without DNA. Germline V gene data show CDR1 as SGHAT and CDR2 as FQNNGV. CDR3 length: 19 amino acids. CDR3 residues: CASSFDLTGGFSSYNEQFF.

J is TRBJ2-1 and V is TRBV5-1; absent DNA, TCRdb's TRBD1 call cannot be checked. Germline V gene sequence: CDR1 SGHRS, CDR2 YFSETQ. The CDR3 consists of 14 residues. The CDR3 protein is CASSLFPGNNEQFF.

The V call is TRBV19, the J call TRBJ2-3; TCRdb lists TRBD2, though no DNA is available to test this call. Germline CDR1 and CDR2: LNHDA and SQIVND (reference sequence). The CDR3 is 16 residues long. CDR3 region: CASSIGAGGSTDTQYF.

The chain couples TRBV4-2 to TRBJ2-5; TCRdb returns TRBD1, unconfirmable since there is no DNA. Germline V gives CDR1 LGHNA, CDR2 YNFKEQ. The CDR3 sequence is 15 residues long. CDR3 residues: CASSQSAYGGETQYF.

The CDR3 protein is CATSTKGHPNTGELFF. The chain combines TRBV24-1 with TRBJ2-2; TCRdb's D gene call, TRBD1, goes unchecked for lack of DNA. The CDR3 contains 16 residues. Germline-derived CDR1 and CDR2 are KGHDR and SFDVKD.

The chain combines TRBV5-1 with TRBJ2-6. This CDR3 contains 14 residues. CDR1 is SGHRS and CDR2 is YFSETQ in the germline V gene. This CDR3 reads CASSLSWGANVLTF.

The V gene is TRBV6-1, the J gene TRBJ1-1; the D call of TRBD1 rests on TCRdb alone, since no DNA is present to check it. The CDR3 totals 14 residues. Per germline, CDR1 MNHNS and CDR2 SASEGT. The CDR3 sequence: CASSVDREDTEAFF.

The chain uses TRBV4-1 and TRBJ1-3; the TCRdb D gene call, TRBD1, has no DNA to confirm it. Per the germline V gene, CDR1 is MGHRA and CDR2 is YSYEKL. CDR3 length: 19 residues. The CDR3 loop reads CASSQAESTGPFSGNTIYF.

The chain combines TRBV12-3 or TRBV12-4 with TRBJ2-7; the TCRdb D gene call, TRBD1, has no DNA to confirm it. The CDR3 has 14 amino acids. The CDR3: CASRGELGGYEQYF.